This TCR beta chain was identified during a study of T cell responses to AZD1222 COVID-19 vaccine. Points on this clone: Antigen unknown.

Whole-study results and caveats: Donor demographics were predominantly white British with a female majority; clonal diversity may be underestimated.

Measured with immunoSEQ multiplex PCR; TCRdb has only the in-frame clones, and not every one. The sample lists some 93,000 clones, roughly 90% seen once, with about 12% in the top ten. This specimen consisted of peripheral blood, obtained 28 days after the second AZD1222 dose. The TCR comes from an adult who received the AZD1222 COVID-19 vaccine.

In DNA form, the CDR3 reads TGTGCCAGCACCGAGACGGGGCAACAGTATGGACATGGCTACACCTTC. Amino acids: CASTETGQQYGHGYTF. The chain recombines TRBV28 with TRBJ1-2, with D possibly being TRBD1 (5 bases). In germline, CDR1 is MDHEN, CDR2 SYDVKM. CDR3 size: 16 residues. Trimming left V 7 bases short and J 6 bases short, with 24 bases between.